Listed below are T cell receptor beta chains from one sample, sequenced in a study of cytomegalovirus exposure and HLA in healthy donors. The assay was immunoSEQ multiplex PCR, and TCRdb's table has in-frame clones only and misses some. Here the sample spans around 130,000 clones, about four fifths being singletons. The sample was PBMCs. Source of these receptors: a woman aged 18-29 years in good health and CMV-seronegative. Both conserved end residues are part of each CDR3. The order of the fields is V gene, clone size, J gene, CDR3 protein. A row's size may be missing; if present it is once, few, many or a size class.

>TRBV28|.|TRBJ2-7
CASSLAGDGVYEQYF
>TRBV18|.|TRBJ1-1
CASSPRQIVNTEAFF
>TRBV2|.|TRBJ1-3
CASSELSPIISGNTIYF
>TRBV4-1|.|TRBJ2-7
CASSQDGRTRGGEQYF
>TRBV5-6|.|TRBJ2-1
CSPGSGSYNEQFF
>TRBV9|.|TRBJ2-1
CASSVVSSVEQFF
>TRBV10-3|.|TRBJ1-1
CAISPRTGGDTEAFF
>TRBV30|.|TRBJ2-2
CAAGRRVTGELFF
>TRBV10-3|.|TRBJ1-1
CAISASDRDTEAFF
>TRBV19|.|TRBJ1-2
CASSMTGYNYGYTF
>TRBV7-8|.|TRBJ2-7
CASSLAGLEGVEQYF
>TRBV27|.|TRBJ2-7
CASSLGQGPLEQYF
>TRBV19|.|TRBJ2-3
CASSRWGGDGDTQYF
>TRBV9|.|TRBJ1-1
CASSFSGNLNTEAFF
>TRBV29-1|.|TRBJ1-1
CSGRQGAWTEAFF
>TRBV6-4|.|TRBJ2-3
CASRERGRLTDTQYF
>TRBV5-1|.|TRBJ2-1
CASSLGQGNEQFF
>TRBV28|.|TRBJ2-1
CASSLLGREAPNEQFF
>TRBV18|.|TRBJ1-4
CASSQGSTNEKLFF
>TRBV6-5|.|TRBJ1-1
CASSTPGIRRTEAFF
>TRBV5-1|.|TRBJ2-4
CASSPGLGGQNSQYF
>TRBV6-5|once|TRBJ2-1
CASSFSPRGGEQFF
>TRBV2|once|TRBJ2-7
CAAHQTSLSHEQYF
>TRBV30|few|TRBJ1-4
CAWSVQGALEKLFF
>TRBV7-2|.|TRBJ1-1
CASSLERARPNTEAFF
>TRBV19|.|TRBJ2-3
CASSRTGTLGDTQYF
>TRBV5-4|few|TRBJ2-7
CASSLGQGRSYEQYF
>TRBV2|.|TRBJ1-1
CASSLTGGSTFF
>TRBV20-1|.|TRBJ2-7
CSARDQAVQYF
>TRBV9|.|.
CASSVVAASEQYF
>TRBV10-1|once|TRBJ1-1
CASSESPGNTEAFF
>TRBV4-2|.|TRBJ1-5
CASSQALGGARYSNQPQHF
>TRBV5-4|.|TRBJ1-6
CASSSSRGLNSPLHF
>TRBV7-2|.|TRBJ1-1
CASSRTVNTEAFF
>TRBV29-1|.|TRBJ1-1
CSVSGTHTSNTEAFF
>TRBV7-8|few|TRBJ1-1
CASSLTGKTEAFF
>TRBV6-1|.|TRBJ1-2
CASRTDRDGYGYTF
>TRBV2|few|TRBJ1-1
CASSADTEAFF
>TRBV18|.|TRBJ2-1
CASSPKSSGAYNEQFF
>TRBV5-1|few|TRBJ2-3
CASSPRGYAGTDTQYF
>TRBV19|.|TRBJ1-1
CASSPTGRAFF
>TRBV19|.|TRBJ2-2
CASSIGGRGTGELFF
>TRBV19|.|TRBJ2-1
CASRTEGGRDNEQFF
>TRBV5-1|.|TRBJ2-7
CASRTPGKSYEQYF
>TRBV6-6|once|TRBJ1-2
CASSPREGDGYTF
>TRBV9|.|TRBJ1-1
CASSPWGMGGQGNTEAFF
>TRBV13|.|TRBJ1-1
CASSYRTGITEAFF
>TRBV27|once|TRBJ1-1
CASSDRGRRNTEAFF
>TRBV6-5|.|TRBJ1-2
CASSSGQRKLYGYTF
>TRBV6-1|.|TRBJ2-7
CASSGGSGTGYEQYF
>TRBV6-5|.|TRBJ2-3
CASSPQQASTDTQYF
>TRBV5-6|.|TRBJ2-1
CASSLTGGPSNEQFF